These T cell receptor beta chains were read from a single sample in a study of control samples from healthy donors and cancer patients. The protocol was immunoSEQ multiplex PCR, while the TCRdb copy is restricted to in-frame clones and leaves out a portion. The sample holds 80,000 to 100,000 clones, about nine tenths seen once. The sequenced sample consisted of blood. The receptors were gathered from a human donor in good health. The donor label of this sample is uncertain. CDR3s include the opening cysteine and the closing phenylalanine or tryptophan. Each record gives: J gene, D gene, V gene, clone size, CDR3 protein, CDR3 DNA. D genes are given only for firm matches. The size field is filled for only some rows; it gives once, few, many or a size class.

j_gene: TRBJ2-2
d_gene: TRBD1
v_gene: TRBV4-1
abundance: -
CDR3aa: CASSQAKRQGRIGELFF
CDR3nt: TGCGCCAGCAGCCAAGCGAAGAGACAGGGGAGAATCGGGGAGCTGTTTTTT

j_gene: TRBJ2-7
d_gene: TRBD1
v_gene: TRBV19
abundance: -
CDR3aa: CASSKGQDTYEQYF
CDR3nt: TGTGCCAGTAGTAAGGGACAGGATACCTACGAGCAGTACTTC

j_gene: TRBJ2-3
d_gene: -
v_gene: TRBV5-5
abundance: -
CDR3aa: CASRLGDTQYF
CDR3nt: TGTGCCAGCAGGTTAGGGGATACGCAGTATTTT

j_gene: TRBJ1-3
d_gene: -
v_gene: TRBV29-1
abundance: -
CDR3aa: CSGQYSGNTIYF
CDR3nt: TGCAGCGGGCAGTACTCTGGAAACACCATATATTTT

j_gene: TRBJ2-5
d_gene: TRBD1
v_gene: TRBV5-1
abundance: -
CDR3aa: CASSFGTGQETQYF
CDR3nt: TGCGCCAGCAGCTTCGGGACAGGACAAGAGACCCAGTACTTC

j_gene: TRBJ2-6
d_gene: -
v_gene: TRBV2
abundance: once
CDR3aa: CASSPRGSGANVLTF
CDR3nt: TGTGCCAGCAGCCCCAGGGGATCTGGGGCCAACGTCCTGACTTTC

j_gene: TRBJ1-1
d_gene: -
v_gene: TRBV10-3
abundance: -
CDR3aa: CAISESGQRNRGTEAFF
CDR3nt: TGTGCCATCAGTGAGTCTGGGCAGCGCAACCGCGGGACTGAAGCTTTCTTT

j_gene: TRBJ2-7
d_gene: -
v_gene: TRBV7-3
abundance: -
CDR3aa: CASSLSQSNRDEQYF
CDR3nt: TGTGCCAGCAGCTTATCCCAGTCGAACAGGGACGAGCAGTACTTC

j_gene: TRBJ2-5
d_gene: TRBD2
v_gene: TRBV6-2/TRBV6-3
abundance: -
CDR3aa: CASSSSGGSQETQYF
CDR3nt: TGTGCCAGCAGTTCTAGCGGGGGGTCGCAAGAGACCCAGTACTTC

j_gene: TRBJ2-3
d_gene: TRBD2
v_gene: TRBV18
abundance: -
CDR3aa: CASSPGLAGVHTDTQYF
CDR3nt: TGTGCCAGCTCACCCGGACTAGCGGGGGTGCACACAGATACGCAGTATTTT

j_gene: TRBJ1-4
d_gene: -
v_gene: TRBV6-5
abundance: -
CDR3aa: CATTPGEGLFF
CDR3nt: TGTGCCACCACCCCGGGCGAGGGACTGTTTTTT

j_gene: TRBJ2-5
d_gene: TRBD1
v_gene: TRBV7-2
abundance: once
CDR3aa: CASSSRQGGTQYF
CDR3nt: TGTGCCAGCAGCTCGAGACAGGGGGGGACCCAGTACTTC

j_gene: TRBJ1-5
d_gene: -
v_gene: TRBV7-2
abundance: -
CDR3aa: CASSHLSGNQPQHF
CDR3nt: TGTGCCAGCAGCCACTTATCGGGGAATCAGCCCCAGCATTTT

j_gene: TRBJ1-5
d_gene: -
v_gene: TRBV6-5
abundance: -
CDR3aa: CASSREKGSNQPQHF
CDR3nt: TGTGCCAGCAGCCGGGAAAAGGGGAGCAATCAGCCCCAGCATTTT

j_gene: TRBJ1-4
d_gene: -
v_gene: TRBV10-2
abundance: few
CDR3aa: CASSELGANEKLFF
CDR3nt: TGCGCCAGCAGTGAGCTGGGGGCTAATGAAAAACTGTTTTTT

j_gene: TRBJ2-5
d_gene: -
v_gene: TRBV4-2
abundance: -
CDR3aa: CASSQDVAVASEGQETQYF
CDR3nt: TGTGCCAGCAGCCAAGATGTAGCGGTGGCTAGTGAGGGGCAAGAGACCCAGTACTTC

j_gene: TRBJ1-2
d_gene: -
v_gene: TRBV30
abundance: -
CDR3aa: CAWSGQLSNYGYTF
CDR3nt: TGTGCCTGGAGCGGACAGCTATCTAACTATGGCTACACCTTC

j_gene: TRBJ2-5
d_gene: -
v_gene: TRBV11-2
abundance: -
CDR3aa: CASSLDEGQGTNQETQYF
CDR3nt: TGTGCCAGCAGCTTAGATGAAGGGCAGGGCACTAACCAAGAGACCCAGTACTTC